In its sample, the clone carrying this T cell receptor beta chain was seen a few times. Its antigen remains unidentified. This CDR3 contains 15 residues. CDR1 SGDLS and CDR2 YYNGEE come from the germline V gene. Germline trimming cut 2 bases from V and 3 bases from J; bases unmatched to any gene: 8. TCR beta CDR3 regions were amplified from RNA. HTBI primers were the set used in a first-round RT-PCR of the TCR CDR3. Via MiXCR, TCRdb re-called the multiplex PCR reads, giving one row per CDR3 protein. The sample includes some 320,000 distinct CDR3 sequences, roughly an eighth of them seen just once. This sample was taken from a study of T cells in Graves' hyperthyroidism and ophthalmopathy. Findings and caveats of the study: In simple terms, a model built on 13 V-J features told ophthalmopathy apart from stable hyperthyroidism. Researchers found most expanded thyroid clonotypes above 0.001 in blood as well.

Not enrolled were patients with uncontrolled infection, other autoimmune disease, pregnancy or lactation. PBMCs were obtained from roughly 10 ml fresh peripheral blood. The sequence came from a woman aged 40 to 50 with Graves' ophthalmopathy. The sequencing input was blood. The chain is built from TRBV9 and TRBJ2-7; 7 bases line up with TRBD2. CDR3 sequence: CASSVRAGTYYEQYF. DNA of the CDR3: TGTGCCAGCAGCGTGAGAGCGGGAACTTACTACGAGCAGTACTTC.